These 8 T cell receptor beta chains share one sample of origin, sequenced in a study of siplizumab effects on memory and regulatory T cells. Assay: immunoSEQ multiplex PCR; the TCRdb copy retains only in-frame clones and omits some. This table has 90,000 to 95,000 clones, 80% to 95% appearing once. The sample comprised CD8+ T cells sorted from blood. The receptors were sampled from a human donor in good health.

The chain is built from TRBV6-6 and TRBJ2-7; 10 positions agree with TRBD2. CDR1 is MNHNY, CDR2 SVGAGI, per germline (reference sequence). J was trimmed by 7 bases and V by 6 bases; bases with no gene match: 12. The CDR3 is made up of 15 amino acids. The CDR3 region has the DNA TGTGCCAGCAGCCAGGGACTAGCGACATCGGGAGAGCAGTACTTC. Protein sequence: CASSQGLATSGEQYF.

The rearrangement uses TRBV2 and TRBJ1-4; 12 bases line up with TRBD1. In germline, CDR1 is SNHLY, CDR2 FYNNEI. Trimming at V came to 6 bases and at J to 5 bases, leaving 7 bases not matched to a gene. The CDR3 runs 16 residues. For the CDR3, the DNA is TGTGCCAGCAGGACCGGGACAGGGGGCGTGAATGAAAAACTGTTTTTT. Translated: CASRTGTGGVNEKLFF.

The rearrangement joins TRBV11-2 to TRBJ1-2; a possible D gene is TRBD1 (6 bases). Germline CDR1 reads SGHAT; CDR2 reads FQNNGV. Trimming removed 5 bases from V and 7 bases from J, with 8 bases in between. The CDR3 runs 11 residues. CDR3 nucleotides: TGTGCCAGCAGCACAGGGTTTGGCTACACCTTC. It specifies CASSTGFGYTF.

The gene calls are TRBV15 and TRBJ1-1; 7 bases match TRBD1. The V segment lost 3 bases and the J segment 4 bases; nucleotides outside the gene matches: 5. The germline CDR1 and CDR2 sequences are LNHNV and YYDKDF (reference sequence). The CDR3 contains 14 residues. CDR3 nucleotide sequence: TGTGCCACCAGCAGCCGACAGGGATCCACTGAAGCTTTCTTT. It specifies CATSSRQGSTEAFF.

The rearrangement uses TRBV11-2 and TRBJ2-7; D is unresolved. Germline CDR1 is SGHAT and CDR2 is FQNNGV. V lost 2 bases and J lost 3, with 11 bases in between. This CDR3 comprises 14 residues. The CDR3 reads CASSLSPDSYEQYF. Written as DNA, the CDR3 is TGTGCCAGCAGCTTAAGTCCCGATAGCTACGAGCAGTACTTC.

This chain links TRBV13 with TRBJ2-7; a possible D gene is TRBD1 (6 bases). This CDR3 comprises 14 residues. CDR1 and CDR2 (germline): PRHDT, FYEKMQ (reference sequence). V was trimmed by 5 bases and J by 4 bases, leaving 15 bases between them. The CDR3 bases are TGTGCCAGCAGCCCCCAGGGGTCGGGGTACGAGCAGTACTTC. This codes for CASSPQGSGYEQYF.

The rearrangement links TRBV5-1 to TRBJ2-3; maybe TRBD2 (6 bases). CDR1 SGHRS and CDR2 YFSETQ come from the germline V gene. This CDR3 has 15 residues. Trimming shortened V by 0 bases and J by 3 bases, and 11 bases separated the two germline ends. DNA of the CDR3: TGCGCCAGCAGCTTGGCGACCGCGGGGACAGATACGCAGTATTTT. This codes for CASSLATAGTDTQYF.

The genes are TRBV2 and TRBJ2-4; 7 bases line up with TRBD2. CDR1 and CDR2 from the germline V gene are SNHLY and FYNNEI. The CDR3 contains 16 residues. Losses at the gene ends were 8 bases for V and 2 bases for J; bases not matched to a gene: 12. CDR3 amino acids: CASGGVTDHSKNIQYF. The CDR3 DNA sequence: TGTGCCAGCGGGGGGGTGACCGACCATTCCAAAAACATTCAGTACTTC.